The 3 T cell receptor beta chains given below trace back to one sample, sequenced in a study of blood T cell repertoires in COVID-19. Generated by immunoSEQ multiplex PCR, the TCRdb table keeps only in-frame clones and is missing some. The data show around 170,000 clones, roughly four fifths seen once. Sequencing used peripheral blood. All receptors derive from a woman in her 70s with COVID-19, enrolled during active disease.

The V call is TRBV15, the J call TRBJ2-1; 9 nucleotides align to TRBD2. J was trimmed by 1 base and V by 3 bases; bases with no gene match: 7. This CDR3 has 17 residues. The germline gives CDR1 LNHNV, CDR2 YYDKDF (reference sequence). For the CDR3, the DNA is TGTGCCACCAGCAGGGGTAGCGGGAGTGGGTCCTACAATGAGCAGTTCTTC. Protein sequence: CATSRGSGSGSYNEQFF.

This chain joins TRBV15 and TRBJ1-4; no reliable D call. CDR3 size: 13 residues. Trimming left V 0 bases short and J 4 bases short, with 3 bases between. The V gene's germline CDR1 is LNHNV and CDR2 YYDKDF (reference sequence). The CDR3 nucleotides read TGTGCCACCAGCAGAGATTATAATGAAAAACTGTTTTTT. Residues: CATSRDYNEKLFF. The full variable domain, its missing parts supplied by reference TRBV15 and TRBJ1-4, is DAMVIQNPRYQVTQFGKPVTLSCSQTLNHNVMYWYQQKSSQAPKLLFHYYDKDFNNEADTPDNFQSRRPNTSFCFLDIRSPGLGDTAMYLCATSRDYNEKLFFGSGTQLSVL.

This chain links TRBV28 with TRBJ1-5; 7 bases map to TRBD1. CDR1 and CDR2 (germline): MDHEN, SYDVKM. This CDR3 contains 14 residues. Trimming removed 5 bases from V and 3 bases from J; junction bases left unmatched: 4. CDR3 sequence: CASSLRGNNQPQHF. CDR3 in DNA: TGTGCCAGCAGTCTCAGGGGGAACAATCAGCCCCAGCATTTT.